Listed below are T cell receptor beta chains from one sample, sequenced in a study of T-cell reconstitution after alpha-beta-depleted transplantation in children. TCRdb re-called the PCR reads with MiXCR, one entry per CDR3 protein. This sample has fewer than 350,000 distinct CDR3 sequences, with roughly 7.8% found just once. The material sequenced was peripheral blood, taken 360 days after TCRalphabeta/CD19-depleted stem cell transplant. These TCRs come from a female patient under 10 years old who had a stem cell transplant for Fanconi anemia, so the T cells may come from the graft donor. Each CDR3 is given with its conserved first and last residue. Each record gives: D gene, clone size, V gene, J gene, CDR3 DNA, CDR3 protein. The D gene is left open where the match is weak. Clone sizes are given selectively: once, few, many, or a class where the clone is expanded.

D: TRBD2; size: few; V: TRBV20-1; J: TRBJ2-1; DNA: TGCAGTGCTGAGGCTAGCGGGCGGACTGAGCAGTTCTTC; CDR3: CSAEASGRTEQFF
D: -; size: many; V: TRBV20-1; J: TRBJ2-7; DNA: TGCAGTGCTAGAGTGGGTTCAGGGGCTGCCTCCGAGTGGGAGCAGTACTTC; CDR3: CSARVGSGAASEWEQYF
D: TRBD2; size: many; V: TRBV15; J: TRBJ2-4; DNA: TGTGCCACCAGCAGAATAATCAGGACCCTAGCGGGTATAGCCAAAAACATTCAGTACTTC; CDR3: CATSRIIRTLAGIAKNIQYF
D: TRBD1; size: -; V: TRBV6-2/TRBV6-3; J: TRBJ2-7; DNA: TGTGCCAGCAGTTATGATCTCACAGGGGCCTCCTACGAGCAGTACTTC; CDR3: CASSYDLTGASYEQYF
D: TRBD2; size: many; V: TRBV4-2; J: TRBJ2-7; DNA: TGTGCCAGCAGCCAATTGTCCGGACTAGCTCGCTACGAGCAGTACTTC; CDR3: CASSQLSGLARYEQYF
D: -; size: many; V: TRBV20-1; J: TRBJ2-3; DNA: TGCAGTGCCCAACAACGGGCAGATACGCAGTATTTT; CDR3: CSAQQRADTQYF
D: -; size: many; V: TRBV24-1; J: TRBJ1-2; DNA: TGTGCCACCAGTGATCCCAAAAGCGAATGGGGGGGCTACACCTTC; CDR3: CATSDPKSEWGGYTF
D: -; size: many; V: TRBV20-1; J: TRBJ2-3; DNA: TGCAGTGCTAGATTCCCCCACCTCACAGATACGCAGTATTTT; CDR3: CSARFPHLTDTQYF
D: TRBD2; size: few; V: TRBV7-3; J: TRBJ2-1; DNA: TGTGCCAGCAGCTTAATAGCGGGGGCAACCTACAATGAGCAGTTCTTC; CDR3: CASSLIAGATYNEQFF
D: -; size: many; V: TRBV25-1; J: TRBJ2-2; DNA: TGTGCCAGCAGTGGATTAATCGGGGGTATGAACACCGGGGAGCTGTTTTTT; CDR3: CASSGLIGGMNTGELFF
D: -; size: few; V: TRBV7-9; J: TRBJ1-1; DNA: TGTGCCAGCAGCCAAGAAGATTGGGGAACTGAAGCTTTCTTT; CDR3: CASSQEDWGTEAFF
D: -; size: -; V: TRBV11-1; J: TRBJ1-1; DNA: TGTGCCAGCAGCCGAGTCTGGGCCACTGAAGCTTTCTTT; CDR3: CASSRVWATEAFF
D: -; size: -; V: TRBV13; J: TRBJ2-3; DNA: TGTGCCAGCGGTGTGGAGCTCACAGATACGCAGTATTTT; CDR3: CASGVELTDTQYF
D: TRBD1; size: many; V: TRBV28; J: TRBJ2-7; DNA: TGTGCCAGCAAGACAGGGACCTACGAGCAGTACTTC; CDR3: CASKTGTYEQYF
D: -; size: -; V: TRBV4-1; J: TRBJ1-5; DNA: TGCGCCAGCAGCCAAGGGGTAGACAGGTACAATCAGCCCCAGCATTTT; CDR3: CASSQGVDRYNQPQHF
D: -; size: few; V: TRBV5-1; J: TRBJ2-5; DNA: TGCGCCAGCAGCCCCTACGGCCCCGGGGAGACCCAGTACTTC; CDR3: CASSPYGPGETQYF
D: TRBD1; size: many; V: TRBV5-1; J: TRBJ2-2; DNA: TGCGCCAGCAGCTCCCCAACAGGGGCAAACACCGGGGAGCTGTTTTTT; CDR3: CASSSPTGANTGELFF
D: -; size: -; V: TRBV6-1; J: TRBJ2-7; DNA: TGTGCCAGCCATAGGGGGGGACAGGCCTACGAGCAGTACTTC; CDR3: CASHRGGQAYEQYF
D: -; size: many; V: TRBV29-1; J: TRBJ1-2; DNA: TGCAGCGTTGGACAGGCCAACTATGGCTACACCTTC; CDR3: CSVGQANYGYTF
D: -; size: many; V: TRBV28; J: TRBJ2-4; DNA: TGTGCCAGCAGTCGGTGGGCTGGAGACGTAAACATTCAGTACTTC; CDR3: CASSRWAGDVNIQYF
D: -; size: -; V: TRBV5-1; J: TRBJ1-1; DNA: TGTGCCAGCTGCACAGGGTCCGGAATCACTGAAGCTTTCTTT; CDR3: CASCTGSGITEAFF
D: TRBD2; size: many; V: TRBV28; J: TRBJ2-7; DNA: TGTGCCAGCAGCAACCTAGCGGAAACCTACGAGCAGTACTTC; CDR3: CASSNLAETYEQYF
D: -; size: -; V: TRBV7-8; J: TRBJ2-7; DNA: TGTGCCAGCAGCTTAGCGCCGCGGGGTCCCTCCTACGAGCAGTACTTC; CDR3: CASSLAPRGPSYEQYF
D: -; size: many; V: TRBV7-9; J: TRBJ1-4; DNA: TGTGCCAGCAGCTTAAGGGTTCGGGCAAATGAAAAACTGTTTTTT; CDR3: CASSLRVRANEKLFF
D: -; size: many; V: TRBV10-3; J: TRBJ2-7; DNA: TGTGCCATCAGTGAGTCCTCCGACTACGAGCAGTACTTC; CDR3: CAISESSDYEQYF
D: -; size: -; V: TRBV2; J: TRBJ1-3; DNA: TGTGCCAGCTATCGAAACTCTGGAAACACCATATATTTT; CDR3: CASYRNSGNTIYF
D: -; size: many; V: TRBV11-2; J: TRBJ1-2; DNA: TGTGCCAGCAGCCCGGACGGGATGTATGGCTACACCTTC; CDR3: CASSPDGMYGYTF
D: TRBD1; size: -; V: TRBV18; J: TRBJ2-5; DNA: TGTGCCAGCTCCGAGACAGGGGGCGAGACCCAGTACTTC; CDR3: CASSETGGETQYF
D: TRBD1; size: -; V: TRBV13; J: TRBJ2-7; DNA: TGTGCCAGCAGCTACGGGACAGGGATGGATAAGGCGACCTACGAGCAGTACTTC; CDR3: CASSYGTGMDKATYEQYF
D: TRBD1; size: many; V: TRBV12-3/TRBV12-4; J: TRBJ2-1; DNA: TGTGCCAGCAGTTTAAACGGACAGGGCCAGGTCGGTGAGCAGTTCTTC; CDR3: CASSLNGQGQVGEQFF
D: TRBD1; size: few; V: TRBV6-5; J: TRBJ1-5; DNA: TGTGCCAGCAGCCCCGGGACAGTCTATAGCAATCAGCCCCAGCATTTT; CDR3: CASSPGTVYSNQPQHF
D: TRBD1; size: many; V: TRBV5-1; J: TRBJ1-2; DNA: TGCGCCAGCAGCTTGGACAGGGGTCTTAGCTACACCTTC; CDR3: CASSLDRGLSYTF
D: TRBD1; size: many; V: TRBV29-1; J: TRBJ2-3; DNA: TGCAGCGTGACAGGGGGCACAGATACGCAGTATTTT; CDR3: CSVTGGTDTQYF
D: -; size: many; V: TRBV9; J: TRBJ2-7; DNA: TGTGCCAGCAGCGTCACCGGCTACGAGCAGTACTTC; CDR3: CASSVTGYEQYF
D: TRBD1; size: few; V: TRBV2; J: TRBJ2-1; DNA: TGTGCCAGCAGAGTTCCAGGGGGCCCTTACAATGAGCAGTTCTTC; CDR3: CASRVPGGPYNEQFF
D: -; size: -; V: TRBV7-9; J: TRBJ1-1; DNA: TGTGCCAGCAGCTTTCGTGGTCCTGGCACTGAAGCTTTCTTT; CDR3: CASSFRGPGTEAFF
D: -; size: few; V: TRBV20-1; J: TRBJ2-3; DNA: TGCAGTGCTACGCTCGTAGGGGGTAGAGATACGCAGTATTTT; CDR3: CSATLVGGRDTQYF
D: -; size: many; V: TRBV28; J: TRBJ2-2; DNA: TGTGCCAGCCTCGGGACGAACACCGGGGAGCTGTTTTTT; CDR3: CASLGTNTGELFF
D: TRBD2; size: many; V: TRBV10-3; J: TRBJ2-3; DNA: TGTGCCATTAATATCGGGACTAGCGGCACAGATACGCAGTATTTT; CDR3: CAINIGTSGTDTQYF
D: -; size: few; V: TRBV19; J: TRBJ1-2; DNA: TGTGCCAGTAGTCAGACAGCTGGCTACACCTTC; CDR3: CASSQTAGYTF
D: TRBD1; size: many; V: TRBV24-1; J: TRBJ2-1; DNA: TGTGCCACCAGTGACCGGGACAGGGACTACAATGAGCAGTTCTTC; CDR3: CATSDRDRDYNEQFF
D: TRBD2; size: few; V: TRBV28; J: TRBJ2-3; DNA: TGTGCCAGCAGACGACCGGGACTAGCGAGGGGAGATACGCAGTATTTT; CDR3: CASRRPGLARGDTQYF